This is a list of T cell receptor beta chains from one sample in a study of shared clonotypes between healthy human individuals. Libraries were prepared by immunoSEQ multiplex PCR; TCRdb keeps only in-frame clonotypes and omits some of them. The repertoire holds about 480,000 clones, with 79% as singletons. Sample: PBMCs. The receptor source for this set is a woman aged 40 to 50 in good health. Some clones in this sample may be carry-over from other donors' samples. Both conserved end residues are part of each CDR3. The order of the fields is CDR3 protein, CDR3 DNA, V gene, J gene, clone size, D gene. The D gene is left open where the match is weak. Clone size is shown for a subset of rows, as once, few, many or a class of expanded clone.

CDR3 protein: CASSLDGQGSSGYTF
CDR3 DNA: TGCGCCAGCAGCTTGGACGGACAGGGGTCTTCGGGCTACACCTTC
V gene: TRBV5-1
J gene: TRBJ1-2
clone size: .
D gene: TRBD1

CDR3 protein: CASSLGGVNTGELFF
CDR3 DNA: TGCGCCAGCAGCTTGGGCGGGGTGAACACCGGGGAGCTGTTTTTT
V gene: TRBV5-1
J gene: TRBJ2-2
clone size: .
D gene: .

CDR3 protein: CASRPLAELLYGQYF
CDR3 DNA: TGTGCCAGCAGGCCCCTAGCGGAACTCCTTTACGGGCAGTACTTC
V gene: TRBV28
J gene: TRBJ2-7
clone size: .
D gene: TRBD2

CDR3 protein: CASSRLVGSGELFF
CDR3 DNA: TGTGCCAGCAGCCGACTAGTCGGGAGCGGGGAGCTGTTTTTT
V gene: TRBV2
J gene: TRBJ2-2
clone size: once
D gene: .

CDR3 protein: CASSPRSGTGAEQYF
CDR3 DNA: TGTGCCAGCAGCCCAAGGAGCGGGACCGGCGCGGAGCAGTACTTC
V gene: TRBV11-2
J gene: TRBJ2-7
clone size: .
D gene: TRBD2

CDR3 protein: CASSLNGHETQYF
CDR3 DNA: TGTGCCAGCAGCTTAAACGGCCACGAGACCCAGTACTTC
V gene: TRBV7-3
J gene: TRBJ2-5
clone size: .
D gene: .

CDR3 protein: CASSADRGTRNEQFF
CDR3 DNA: TGTGCCAGCAGCGCCGACAGGGGTACCAGGAATGAGCAGTTCTTC
V gene: TRBV2
J gene: TRBJ2-1
clone size: .
D gene: TRBD1

CDR3 protein: CASSLVQGYGYTF
CDR3 DNA: TGTGCCAGCAGCTTGGTACAGGGCTATGGCTACACCTTC
V gene: TRBV5-4
J gene: TRBJ1-2
clone size: once
D gene: .

CDR3 protein: CASSKRGGQGPQHF
CDR3 DNA: TGTGCCAGCTCAAAAAGGGGGGGTCAGGGGCCCCAGCATTTT
V gene: TRBV18
J gene: TRBJ1-5
clone size: .
D gene: .

CDR3 protein: CASSPDSNQPQHF
CDR3 DNA: TGTGCCAGCAGTCCCGATAGCAATCAGCCCCAGCATTTT
V gene: TRBV28
J gene: TRBJ1-5
clone size: .
D gene: .

CDR3 protein: CASSSLSGSFPYEQYF
CDR3 DNA: TGTGCCAGCAGTTCCCTTAGCGGGAGTTTCCCCTACGAGCAGTACTTC
V gene: TRBV27
J gene: TRBJ2-7
clone size: .
D gene: TRBD2

CDR3 protein: CAISEAGATDTQYF
CDR3 DNA: TGTGCCATCAGTGAGGCGGGAGCTACAGATACGCAGTATTTT
V gene: TRBV10-3
J gene: TRBJ2-3
clone size: .
D gene: TRBD2

CDR3 protein: CASSPRTSGDPGELFF
CDR3 DNA: TGTGCCAGCAGCCCTCGGACTAGTGGGGACCCCGGGGAGCTGTTTTTT
V gene: TRBV4-2
J gene: TRBJ2-2
clone size: .
D gene: TRBD2

CDR3 protein: CASSFGAGQGLADTQYF
CDR3 DNA: TGTGCCAGCAGCTTTGGGGCGGGACAGGGACTTGCGGATACGCAGTATTTT
V gene: TRBV7-2
J gene: TRBJ2-3
clone size: .
D gene: TRBD1

CDR3 protein: CASSPQGDKDYGYTF
CDR3 DNA: TGTGCCAGCAGCCCTCAGGGGGACAAGGACTATGGCTACACCTTC
V gene: TRBV2
J gene: TRBJ1-2
clone size: .
D gene: TRBD1

CDR3 protein: CASSARVAGANVLTF
CDR3 DNA: TGTGCCAGCAGTGCGAGGGTTGCTGGGGCCAACGTCCTGACTTTC
V gene: TRBV27
J gene: TRBJ2-6
clone size: .
D gene: .

CDR3 protein: CASTDRGRGGENEKLFF
CDR3 DNA: TGTGCCAGCACAGACAGGGGGCGCGGAGGGGAGAATGAAAAACTGTTTTTT
V gene: TRBV28
J gene: TRBJ1-4
clone size: .
D gene: TRBD1

CDR3 protein: CASSQDLLGRGRGYGYTF
CDR3 DNA: TGCGCCAGCAGCCAAGATCTTCTGGGCAGGGGGCGAGGCTATGGCTACACCTTC
V gene: TRBV4-1
J gene: TRBJ1-2
clone size: .
D gene: TRBD1

CDR3 protein: CASSLAPAGSSYNEQFF
CDR3 DNA: TGCGCCAGCAGCTTGGCCCCGGCAGGGTCATCCTACAATGAGCAGTTCTTC
V gene: TRBV5-1
J gene: TRBJ2-1
clone size: .
D gene: .

CDR3 protein: CASSQLAGGFNEQFF
CDR3 DNA: TGTGCCAGCAGCCAACTAGCGGGAGGGTTCAATGAGCAGTTCTTC
V gene: TRBV7-2
J gene: TRBJ2-1
clone size: .
D gene: TRBD2

CDR3 protein: CASRALLSSPLNEQFF
CDR3 DNA: TGTGCCAGCAGGGCCCTCCTTAGCTCTCCGCTCAATGAGCAGTTCTTC
V gene: TRBV27
J gene: TRBJ2-1
clone size: .
D gene: .

CDR3 protein: CASSAGLIDQETQYF
CDR3 DNA: TGTGCCAGCAGTGCCGGGTTGATAGACCAAGAGACCCAGTACTTC
V gene: TRBV2
J gene: TRBJ2-5
clone size: .
D gene: .

CDR3 protein: CASSQGGLAGVGTGELFF
CDR3 DNA: TGCGCCAGCAGCCAGGGGGGACTAGCGGGAGTGGGCACCGGGGAGCTGTTTTTT
V gene: TRBV4-1
J gene: TRBJ2-2
clone size: .
D gene: TRBD2

CDR3 protein: CASSPHPPGGTNEKLFF
CDR3 DNA: TGTGCCAGCAGCCCCCACCCCCCCGGCGGCACTAATGAAAAACTGTTTTTT
V gene: TRBV11-2
J gene: TRBJ1-4
clone size: .
D gene: .

CDR3 protein: CASLTPPGTGNYEQYF
CDR3 DNA: TGTGCCAGCCTGACCCCCCCCGGGACAGGGAACTACGAGCAGTACTTC
V gene: TRBV27
J gene: TRBJ2-7
clone size: .
D gene: TRBD1

CDR3 protein: CATTRGIRLPDTQYF
CDR3 DNA: TGTGCCACCACCCGAGGGATCAGACTTCCAGATACGCAGTATTTT
V gene: TRBV7-8
J gene: TRBJ2-3
clone size: .
D gene: .

CDR3 protein: CASSLGTPGQGYEQYF
CDR3 DNA: TGTGCCAGCAGCTTAGGGACCCCGGGACAGGGGTACGAGCAGTACTTC
V gene: TRBV11-2
J gene: TRBJ2-7
clone size: .
D gene: TRBD1

CDR3 protein: CASSLSGRNREKLFF
CDR3 DNA: TGTGCCAGCAGTTTATCAGGGAGAAATCGAGAAAAACTGTTTTTT
V gene: TRBV27
J gene: TRBJ1-4
clone size: .
D gene: .

CDR3 protein: CASRQVTYNEQFF
CDR3 DNA: TGTGCCAGCCGGCAGGTCACGTACAATGAGCAGTTCTTC
V gene: TRBV7-2
J gene: TRBJ2-1
clone size: few
D gene: .

CDR3 protein: CASSLQGPSSYEQYF
CDR3 DNA: TGTGCCAGCAGCTTGCAGGGGCCCAGCTCCTACGAGCAGTACTTC
V gene: TRBV5-4
J gene: TRBJ2-7
clone size: .
D gene: .

CDR3 protein: CASSLGPSGSYEQYF
CDR3 DNA: TGTGCCAGCAGCTTAGGTCCTAGCGGCTCCTACGAGCAGTACTTC
V gene: TRBV7-2
J gene: TRBJ2-7
clone size: .
D gene: TRBD2

CDR3 protein: CASSLAGGTYEQYF
CDR3 DNA: TGTGCCAGCAGCTTAGCAGGAGGCACCTACGAGCAGTACTTC
V gene: TRBV7-9
J gene: TRBJ2-7
clone size: many
D gene: .

CDR3 protein: CASTGQGRFGYTF
CDR3 DNA: TGTGCCAGCACGGGCCAGGGACGGTTTGGCTACACCTTC
V gene: TRBV6-5
J gene: TRBJ1-2
clone size: .
D gene: .

CDR3 protein: CASSSIPGQGSTDTQYF
CDR3 DNA: TGTGCCAGCAGCTCAATACCGGGACAGGGGTCCACAGATACGCAGTATTTT
V gene: TRBV7-3
J gene: TRBJ2-3
clone size: .
D gene: TRBD1

CDR3 protein: CASRGLGDTQYF
CDR3 DNA: TGTGCCAGCAGGGGGCTCGGGGATACGCAGTATTTT
V gene: TRBV6-4
J gene: TRBJ2-3
clone size: .
D gene: .

CDR3 protein: CASNDRVNTEAFF
CDR3 DNA: TGTGCCAGTAACGACAGAGTGAACACTGAAGCTTTCTTT
V gene: TRBV19
J gene: TRBJ1-1
clone size: .
D gene: .

CDR3 protein: CASSNLGLASSYNEQFF
CDR3 DNA: TGTGCCAGCTCAAATCTGGGACTAGCGAGCTCCTACAATGAGCAGTTCTTC
V gene: TRBV18
J gene: TRBJ2-1
clone size: once
D gene: TRBD2

CDR3 protein: CSVEHPRTDTQYF
CDR3 DNA: TGCAGCGTTGAGCACCCACGCACAGATACGCAGTATTTT
V gene: TRBV29-1
J gene: TRBJ2-3
clone size: .
D gene: .

CDR3 protein: CASSIDPVATNEKLFF
CDR3 DNA: TGTGCCAGCAGTATCGACCCGGTTGCAACTAATGAAAAACTGTTTTTT
V gene: TRBV2
J gene: TRBJ1-4
clone size: many
D gene: .

CDR3 protein: CAISGPYEQYF
CDR3 DNA: TGTGCCATCAGCGGTCCCTACGAGCAGTACTTC
V gene: TRBV10-3
J gene: TRBJ2-7
clone size: .
D gene: .

CDR3 protein: CAWSDGLEGTDTQYF
CDR3 DNA: TGTGCCTGGAGCGACGGACTAGAGGGCACAGATACGCAGTATTTT
V gene: TRBV30
J gene: TRBJ2-3
clone size: .
D gene: TRBD2

CDR3 protein: CASSLTAGLGGYTF
CDR3 DNA: TGTGCCAGCAGCTTAACGGCGGGGCTTGGTGGCTACACCTTC
V gene: TRBV7-3
J gene: TRBJ1-2
clone size: .
D gene: .

CDR3 protein: CASSSSSSSYNEQFF
CDR3 DNA: TGCGCCAGCAGCTCCTCTAGCAGCTCCTACAATGAGCAGTTCTTC
V gene: TRBV5-1
J gene: TRBJ2-1
clone size: .
D gene: .

CDR3 protein: CASRRQGNNEQFF
CDR3 DNA: TGTGCCAGCAGGAGACAGGGGAACAATGAGCAGTTCTTC
V gene: TRBV7-2
J gene: TRBJ2-1
clone size: .
D gene: TRBD1

CDR3 protein: CASSPALAGNEQYF
CDR3 DNA: TGTGCCAGCAGCCCCGCCCTAGCGGGAAATGAGCAGTACTTC
V gene: TRBV7-2
J gene: TRBJ2-7
clone size: .
D gene: TRBD2

CDR3 protein: CASSLGGGRINTEAFF
CDR3 DNA: TGTGCCAGCAGCTTGGGGGGGGGTAGGATAAACACTGAAGCTTTCTTT
V gene: TRBV5-4
J gene: TRBJ1-1
clone size: .
D gene: .

CDR3 protein: CASSSPGRGRYEQYF
CDR3 DNA: TGTGCCAGCAGCTCCCCAGGTAGGGGACGCTACGAGCAGTACTTC
V gene: TRBV28
J gene: TRBJ2-7
clone size: .
D gene: .

CDR3 protein: CASSLGVGETQYF
CDR3 DNA: TGTGCCAGCAGCCTAGGTGTGGGGGAGACCCAGTACTTC
V gene: TRBV7-6
J gene: TRBJ2-5
clone size: .
D gene: .

CDR3 protein: CSVEEGAAFF
CDR3 DNA: TGCAGCGTTGAAGAAGGTGCGGCTTTCTTT
V gene: TRBV29-1
J gene: TRBJ1-1
clone size: .
D gene: .

CDR3 protein: CASSFKGESVTDTQYF
CDR3 DNA: TGCGCCAGCAGCTTTAAGGGGGAGTCCGTTACAGATACGCAGTATTTT
V gene: TRBV5-1
J gene: TRBJ2-3
clone size: once
D gene: .

CDR3 protein: CASSLGPQETQYF
CDR3 DNA: TGTGCCAGCAGCTTGGGTCCGCAAGAGACCCAGTACTTC
V gene: TRBV7-3
J gene: TRBJ2-5
clone size: .
D gene: .

CDR3 protein: CAWSIRTGYTGELFF
CDR3 DNA: TGTGCCTGGAGCATTAGGACTGGATACACCGGGGAGCTGTTTTTT
V gene: TRBV30
J gene: TRBJ2-2
clone size: .
D gene: .

CDR3 protein: CASSPTPGQGASGYTF
CDR3 DNA: TGTGCCAGCAGTCCCACCCCGGGACAGGGGGCGAGTGGCTACACCTTC
V gene: TRBV7-9
J gene: TRBJ1-2
clone size: .
D gene: TRBD1

CDR3 protein: CSASSWPADTQYF
CDR3 DNA: TGCAGCGCCTCCTCGTGGCCGGCAGATACGCAGTATTTT
V gene: TRBV29-1
J gene: TRBJ2-3
clone size: .
D gene: .

CDR3 protein: CASTLGNTEAFF
CDR3 DNA: TGTGCCAGCACCCTCGGGAACACTGAAGCTTTCTTT
V gene: TRBV28
J gene: TRBJ1-1
clone size: few
D gene: .

CDR3 protein: CASSPLGGGEETQYF
CDR3 DNA: TGTGCCAGCAGCCCCCTCGGGGGGGGCGAAGAGACCCAGTACTTC
V gene: TRBV7-3
J gene: TRBJ2-5
clone size: .
D gene: TRBD2

CDR3 protein: CASSENHGGTEAFF
CDR3 DNA: TGTGCCAGCAGTGAAAACCACGGAGGGACTGAAGCTTTCTTT
V gene: TRBV6-1
J gene: TRBJ1-1
clone size: .
D gene: .